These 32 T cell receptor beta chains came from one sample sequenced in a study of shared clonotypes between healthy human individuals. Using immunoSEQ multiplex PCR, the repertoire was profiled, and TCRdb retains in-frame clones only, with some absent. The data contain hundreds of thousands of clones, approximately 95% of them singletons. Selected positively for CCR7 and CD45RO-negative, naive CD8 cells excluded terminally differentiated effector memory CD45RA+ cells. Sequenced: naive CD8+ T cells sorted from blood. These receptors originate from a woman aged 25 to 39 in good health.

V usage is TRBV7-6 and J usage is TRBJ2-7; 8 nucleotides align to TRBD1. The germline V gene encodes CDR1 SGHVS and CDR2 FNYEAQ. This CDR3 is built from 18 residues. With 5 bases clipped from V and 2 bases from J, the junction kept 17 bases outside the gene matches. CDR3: CASSPHTKTPGQAYEQYF. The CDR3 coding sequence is TGTGCCAGCAGCCCACACACAAAAACCCCGGGACAGGCCTACGAGCAGTACTTC.

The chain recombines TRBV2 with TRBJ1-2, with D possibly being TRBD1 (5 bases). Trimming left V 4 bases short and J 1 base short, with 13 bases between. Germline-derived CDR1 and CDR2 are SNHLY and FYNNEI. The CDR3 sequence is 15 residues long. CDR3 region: CASSASGTVNYGYTF. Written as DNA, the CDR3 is TGTGCCAGCAGTGCGTCCGGGACGGTTAACTATGGCTACACCTTC.

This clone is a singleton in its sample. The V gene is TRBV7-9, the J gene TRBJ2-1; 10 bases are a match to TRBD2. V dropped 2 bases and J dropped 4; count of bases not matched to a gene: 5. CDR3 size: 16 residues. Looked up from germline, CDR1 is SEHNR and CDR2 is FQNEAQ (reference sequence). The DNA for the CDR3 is TGTGCCAGCAGCTTATCCGGGACTAGCGCATACAATGAGCAGTTCTTC. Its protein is CASSLSGTSAYNEQFF.

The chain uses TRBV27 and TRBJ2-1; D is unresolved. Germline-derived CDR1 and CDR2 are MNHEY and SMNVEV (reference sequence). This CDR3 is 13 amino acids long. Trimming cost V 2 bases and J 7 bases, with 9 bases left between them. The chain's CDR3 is CASSLPHGNEQFF. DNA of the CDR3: TGTGCCAGCAGTTTACCCCATGGTAATGAGCAGTTCTTC.

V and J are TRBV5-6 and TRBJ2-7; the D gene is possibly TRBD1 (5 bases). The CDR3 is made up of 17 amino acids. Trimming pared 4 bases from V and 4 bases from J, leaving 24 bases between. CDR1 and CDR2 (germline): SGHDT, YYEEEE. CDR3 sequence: CASSPLSQGAFLYEQYF. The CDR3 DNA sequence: TGTGCCAGCAGCCCCCTTTCCCAGGGCGCATTTTTGTACGAGCAGTACTTC.

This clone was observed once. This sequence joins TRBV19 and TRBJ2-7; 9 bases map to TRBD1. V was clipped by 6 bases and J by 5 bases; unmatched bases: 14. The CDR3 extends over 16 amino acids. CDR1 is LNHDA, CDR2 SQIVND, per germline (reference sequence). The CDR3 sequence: CASSPVGGQGVHEQYF. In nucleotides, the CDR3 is TGTGCCAGTAGCCCCGTTGGGGGACAGGGAGTGCACGAGCAGTACTTC.

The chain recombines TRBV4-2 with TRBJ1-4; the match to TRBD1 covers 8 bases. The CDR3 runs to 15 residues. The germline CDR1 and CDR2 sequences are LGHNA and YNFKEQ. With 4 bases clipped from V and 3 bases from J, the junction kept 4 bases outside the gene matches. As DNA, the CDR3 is TGTGCCAGCAGCCTCGACAGGGGAGCTAATGAAAAACTGTTTTTT. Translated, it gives CASSLDRGANEKLFF.

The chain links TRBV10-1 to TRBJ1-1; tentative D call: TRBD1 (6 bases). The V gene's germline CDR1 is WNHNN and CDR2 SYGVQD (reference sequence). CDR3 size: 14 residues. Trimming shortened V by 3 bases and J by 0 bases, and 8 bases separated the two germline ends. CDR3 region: CASSEQGMNTEAFF. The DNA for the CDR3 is TGCGCCAGCAGTGAACAGGGAATGAACACTGAAGCTTTCTTT.

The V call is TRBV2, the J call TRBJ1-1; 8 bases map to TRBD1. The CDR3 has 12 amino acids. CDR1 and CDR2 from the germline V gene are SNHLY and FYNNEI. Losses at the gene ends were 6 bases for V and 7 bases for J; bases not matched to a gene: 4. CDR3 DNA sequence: TGTGCCAGCAGGCCCGGGACAGGTGAAGCTTTCTTT. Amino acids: CASRPGTGEAFF.

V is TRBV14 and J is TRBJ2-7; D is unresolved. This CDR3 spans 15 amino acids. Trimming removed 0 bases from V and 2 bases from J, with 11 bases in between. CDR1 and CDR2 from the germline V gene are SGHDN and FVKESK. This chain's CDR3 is CASSQDPRLTYEQYF. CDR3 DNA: TGTGCCAGCAGCCAAGATCCCAGGCTTACCTACGAGCAGTACTTC. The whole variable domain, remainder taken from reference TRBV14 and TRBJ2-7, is EAGVTQFPSHSVIEKGQTVTLRCDPISGHDNLYWYRRVMGKEIKFLLHFVKESKQDESGMPNNRFLAERTGGTYSTLKVQPAELEDSGVYFCASSQDPRLTYEQYFGPGTRLTVT.

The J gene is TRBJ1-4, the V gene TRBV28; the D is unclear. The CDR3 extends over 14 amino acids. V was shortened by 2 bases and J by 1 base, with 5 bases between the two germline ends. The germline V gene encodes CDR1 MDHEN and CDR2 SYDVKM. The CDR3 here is CASSLTQTNEKLFF. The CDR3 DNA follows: TGTGCCAGCAGTTTAACACAAACTAATGAAAAACTGTTTTTT.

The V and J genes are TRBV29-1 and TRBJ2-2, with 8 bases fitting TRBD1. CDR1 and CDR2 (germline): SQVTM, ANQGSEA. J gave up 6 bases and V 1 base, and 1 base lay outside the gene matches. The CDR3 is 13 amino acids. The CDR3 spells CSVEGRGPGELFF. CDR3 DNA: TGCAGCGTTGAAGGCAGGGGGCCCGGGGAGCTGTTTTTT.

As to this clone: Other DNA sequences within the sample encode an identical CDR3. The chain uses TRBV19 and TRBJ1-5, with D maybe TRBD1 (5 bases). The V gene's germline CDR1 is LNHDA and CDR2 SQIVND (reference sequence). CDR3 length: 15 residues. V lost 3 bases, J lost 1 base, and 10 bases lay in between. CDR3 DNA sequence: TGTGCCAGTAGTATTTTTTCAGGGAGCAATCAGCCCCAGCATTTT. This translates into CASSIFSGSNQPQHF. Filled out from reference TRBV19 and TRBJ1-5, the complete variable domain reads DGGITQSPKYLFRKEGQNVTLSCEQNLNHDAMYWYRQDPGQGLRLIYYSQIVNDFQKGDIAEGYSVSREKKESFPLTVTSAQKNPTAFYLCASSIFSGSNQPQHFGDGTRLSIL.

CDR3 nucleotides: TGTGCCAGCAGGCCGCTCGGCGGGGAGCTGTTTTTT. Translation: CASRPLGGELFF. This sequence joins TRBV6-5 and TRBJ2-2; D gene uncertain. Germline CDR1 and CDR2: MNHEY and SVGAGI. With 6 bases removed from V and 7 bases from J, the gap between germline ends came to 9 bases. This CDR3 is built from 12 residues.

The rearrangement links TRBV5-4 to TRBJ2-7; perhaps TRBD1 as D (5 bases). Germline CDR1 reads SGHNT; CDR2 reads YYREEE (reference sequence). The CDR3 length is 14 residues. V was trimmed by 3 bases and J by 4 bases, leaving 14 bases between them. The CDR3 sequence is CASSYQGPRYEQYF. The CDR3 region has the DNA TGTGCCAGCAGCTATCAGGGCCCGCGTTACGAGCAGTACTTC.

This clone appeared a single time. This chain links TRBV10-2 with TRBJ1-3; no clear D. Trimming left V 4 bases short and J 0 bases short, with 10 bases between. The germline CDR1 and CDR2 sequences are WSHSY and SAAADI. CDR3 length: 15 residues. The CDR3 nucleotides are TGCGCCAGCAGTGGGAGTCCGCGCTCTGGAAACACCATATATTTT. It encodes CASSGSPRSGNTIYF.

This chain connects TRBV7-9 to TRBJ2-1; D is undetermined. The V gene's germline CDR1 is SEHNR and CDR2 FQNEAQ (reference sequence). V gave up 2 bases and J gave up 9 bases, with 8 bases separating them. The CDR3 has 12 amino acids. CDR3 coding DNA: TGTGCCAGCAGCTTAAAGGAGAGTGAGCAGTTCTTC. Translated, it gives CASSLKESEQFF.

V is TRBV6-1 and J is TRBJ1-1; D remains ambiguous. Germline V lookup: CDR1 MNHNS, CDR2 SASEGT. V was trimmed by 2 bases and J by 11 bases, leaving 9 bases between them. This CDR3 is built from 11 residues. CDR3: CASSEYRRAFF. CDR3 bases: TGTGCCAGCAGTGAATATCGCAGGGCTTTCTTT.

The CDR3 sequence is CSARGLGRDTDTQYF. In DNA, the CDR3 is TGCAGCGCCCGCGGGTTAGGGCGGGACACAGATACGCAGTATTTT. The J gene is TRBJ2-3, the V gene TRBV29-1, with D possibly TRBD2 on 6 matching bases. Between the trimmed V and J ends, which lost 7 bases and 2 bases, there was a span of 19 bases. The length of the CDR3 is 15 residues. Germline CDR1 and CDR2: SQVTM and ANQGSEA.

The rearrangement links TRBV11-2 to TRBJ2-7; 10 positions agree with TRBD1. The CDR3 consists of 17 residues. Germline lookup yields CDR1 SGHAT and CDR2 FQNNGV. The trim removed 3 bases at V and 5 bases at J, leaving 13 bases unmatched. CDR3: CASSLAPPRDRGDEQYF. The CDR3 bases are TGTGCCAGCAGCTTGGCGCCTCCCCGGGACAGGGGTGACGAGCAGTACTTC.

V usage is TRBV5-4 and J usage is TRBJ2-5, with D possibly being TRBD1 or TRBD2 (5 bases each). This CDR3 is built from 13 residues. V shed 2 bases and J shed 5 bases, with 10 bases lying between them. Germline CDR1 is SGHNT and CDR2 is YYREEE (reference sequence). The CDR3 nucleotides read TGTGCCAGCAGCTTAGGGACCCCCGAGACCCAGTACTTC. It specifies CASSLGTPETQYF.

The CDR3 spells CATSSRGSNQPQHF. CDR3 coding DNA: TGTGCCACCAGCAGCAGGGGAAGCAATCAGCCCCAGCATTTT. The J gene is TRBJ1-5, the V gene TRBV15; D is perhaps TRBD1 (6 bases). V was shortened by 3 bases and J by 1 base, with 7 bases between the two germline ends. CDR1 is LNHNV, CDR2 YYDKDF, per germline (reference sequence). This CDR3 is 14 amino acids long.

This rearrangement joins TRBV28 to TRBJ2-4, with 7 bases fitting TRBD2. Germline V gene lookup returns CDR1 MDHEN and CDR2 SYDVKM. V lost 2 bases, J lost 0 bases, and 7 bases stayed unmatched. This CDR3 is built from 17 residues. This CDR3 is CASSLPLAEPAKNIQYF. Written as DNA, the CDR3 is TGTGCCAGCAGTTTACCTCTAGCGGAACCAGCCAAAAACATTCAGTACTTC.

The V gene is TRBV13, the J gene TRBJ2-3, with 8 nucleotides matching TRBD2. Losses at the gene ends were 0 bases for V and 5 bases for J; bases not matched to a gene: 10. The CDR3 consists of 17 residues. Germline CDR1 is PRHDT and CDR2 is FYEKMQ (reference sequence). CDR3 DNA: TGTGCCAGCAGCTTAGGCCGGGACGGGAGGGCCAAAGATACGCAGTATTTT. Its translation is CASSLGRDGRAKDTQYF. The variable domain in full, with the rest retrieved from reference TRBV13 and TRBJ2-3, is AAGVIQSPRHLIKEKRETATLKCYPIPRHDTVYWYQQGPGQDPQFLISFYEKMQSDKGSIPDRFSAQQFSDYHSELNMSSLELGDSALYFCASSLGRDGRAKDTQYFGPGTRLTVL.

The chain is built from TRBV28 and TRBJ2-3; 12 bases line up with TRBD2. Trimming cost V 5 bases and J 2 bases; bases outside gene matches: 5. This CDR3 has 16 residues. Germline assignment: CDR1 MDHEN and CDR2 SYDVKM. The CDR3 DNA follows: TGTGCCAGCAGTCCACGACTAGCGGGAGACACAGATACGCAGTATTTT. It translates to CASSPRLAGDTDTQYF.

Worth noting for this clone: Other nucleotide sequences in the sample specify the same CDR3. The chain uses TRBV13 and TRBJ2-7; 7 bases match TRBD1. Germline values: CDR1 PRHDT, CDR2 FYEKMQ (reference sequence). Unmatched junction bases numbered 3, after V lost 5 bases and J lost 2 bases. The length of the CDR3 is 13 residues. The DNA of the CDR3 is TGTGCCAGCAGCCAGGGGACAGCCTACGAGCAGTACTTC. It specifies CASSQGTAYEQYF.

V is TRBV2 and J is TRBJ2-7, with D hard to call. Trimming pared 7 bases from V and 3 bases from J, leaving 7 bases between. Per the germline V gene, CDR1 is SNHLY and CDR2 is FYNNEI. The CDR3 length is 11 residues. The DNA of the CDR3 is TGTGCCAGCAAGATCGACTACGAGCAGTACTTC. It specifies CASKIDYEQYF.

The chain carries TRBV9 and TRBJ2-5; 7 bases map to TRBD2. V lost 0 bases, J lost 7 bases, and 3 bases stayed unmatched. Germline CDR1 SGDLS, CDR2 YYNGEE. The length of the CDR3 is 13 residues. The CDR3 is CASSVDKRGTQYF. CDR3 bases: TGTGCCAGCAGCGTAGATAAGCGGGGGACCCAGTACTTC. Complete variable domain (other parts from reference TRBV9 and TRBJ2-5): DSGVTQTPKHLITATGQRVTLRCSPRSGDLSVYWYQQSLDQGLQFLIQYYNGEERAKGNILERFSAQQFPDLHSELNLSSLELGDSALYFCASSVDKRGTQYFGPGTRLLVL.

The CDR3 bases are TGTGCCAGTAGTATAGATCATTTGAACACTGAAGCTTTCTTT. Translation gives CASSIDHLNTEAFF. The chain carries TRBV19 and TRBJ1-1, with D hard to call. Germline lookup yields CDR1 LNHDA and CDR2 SQIVND (reference sequence). The CDR3 sequence is 14 residues long. V was clipped by 0 bases and J by 0 bases, with 5 bases between them.

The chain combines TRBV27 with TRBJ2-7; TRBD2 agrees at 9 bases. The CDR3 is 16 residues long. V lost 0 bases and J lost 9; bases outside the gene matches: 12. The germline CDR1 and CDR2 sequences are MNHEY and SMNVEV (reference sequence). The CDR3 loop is CASSLSPGTSIRGQYF. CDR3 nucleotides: TGTGCCAGCAGTTTATCCCCTGGGACTAGCATACGAGGGCAGTACTTC.

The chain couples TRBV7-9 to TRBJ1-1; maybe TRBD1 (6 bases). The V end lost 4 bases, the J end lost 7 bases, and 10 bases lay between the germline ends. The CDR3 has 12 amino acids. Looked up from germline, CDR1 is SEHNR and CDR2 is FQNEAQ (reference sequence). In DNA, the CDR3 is TGTGCCAGCAGCTACGCACAGGGTGAAGCTTTCTTT. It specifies CASSYAQGEAFF.

The CDR3 nucleotides are TGTGCCAGCAGCTTAGGGTATAGCGTAGATACGCAGTATTTT. The encoded protein is CASSLGYSVDTQYF. The chain uses TRBV11-2 and TRBJ2-3; a possible D gene is TRBD2 (5 bases). Trimming cost V 1 base and J 5 bases, with 10 bases left between them. There are 14 residues in the CDR3. Per the germline V gene, CDR1 is SGHAT and CDR2 is FQNNGV.